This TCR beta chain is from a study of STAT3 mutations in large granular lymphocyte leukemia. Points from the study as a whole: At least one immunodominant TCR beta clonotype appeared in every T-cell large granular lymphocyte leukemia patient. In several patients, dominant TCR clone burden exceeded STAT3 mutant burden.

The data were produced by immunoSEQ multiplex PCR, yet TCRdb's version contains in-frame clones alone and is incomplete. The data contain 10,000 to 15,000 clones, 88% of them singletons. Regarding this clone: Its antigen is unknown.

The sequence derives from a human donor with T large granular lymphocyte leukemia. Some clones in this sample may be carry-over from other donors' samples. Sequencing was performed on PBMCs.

CDR3 bases: TGTGCCAGCTCACCTAATCCCCAACAGAACAATCAGCCCCAGCATTTT. It specifies CASSPNPQQNNQPQHF. This chain uses TRBV18 with TRBJ1-5; the D is unclear. The germline gives CDR1 KGHSH, CDR2 LQKENI. The CDR3 has 16 residues. Trimming removed 3 bases from V and 3 bases from J, with 15 bases in between. Variable domain in full (rest from reference TRBV18 and TRBJ1-5): NAGVMQNPRHLVRRRGQEARLRCSPMKGHSHVYWYRQLPEEGLKFMVYLQKENIIDESGMPKERFSAEFPKEGPSILRIQQVVRGDSAAYFCASSPNPQQNNQPQHFGDGTRLSIL.